This T cell receptor (beta chain) was retrieved from a study of shared clonotypes between healthy human individuals. Partitioning of CD4+ cells yielded a CD45RA+ naive subset and a CD45RA-negative memory subset. TCRdb's copy holds only in-frame clones and misses some; the assay was immunoSEQ multiplex PCR. The table has roughly 2.2 million clones, approximately 93% seen once; the top ten hold about 0.39%. The CDR3 has 14 residues. Trimming took off 6 bases at V and 0 bases at J, with 9 bases between the two ends. Germline-derived CDR1 and CDR2 are SNHLY and FYNNEI. This TCR was recovered from a man younger than 30 in good health. Some clones in this sample may be carry-over from other donors' samples. The chain combines TRBV2 with TRBJ2-1; D possibly corresponds to TRBD1 (7 bases). Source material: naive CD4+ T cells from PBMCs. The subset is: CD45RA+ positively selected. The CDR3: CASRQGGSYNEQFF. In DNA form, the CDR3 reads TGTGCCAGCAGGCAGGGGGGCTCCTACAATGAGCAGTTCTTC.